The rows below give T cell receptor beta chains drawn from one sample of a study of cytomegalovirus exposure and HLA in healthy donors. Sequencing used immunoSEQ multiplex PCR; TCRdb keeps in-frame clones, though not all of them. The data hold 150,000 to 200,000 clones, with roughly 85% observed a single time. The specimen was PBMCs. These receptor sequences come from a woman aged 40 to 55 in good health and CMV-seronegative. The CDR3 runs from the conserved cysteine through the conserved F or W. The D gene is left open where the match is weak. A row's size may be missing; if present it is once, few, many or a size class.

NA	TRBV7-9	few	TRBJ1-1	CASSRDKNTEAFF	TGTGCCAGCAGCCGGGACAAGAACACTGAAGCTTTCTTT
NA	TRBV9	NA	TRBJ2-2	CASSAVLLNTGELFF	TGTGCCAGCAGCGCCGTCCTATTGAACACCGGGGAGCTGTTTTTT
NA	TRBV10-1	few	TRBJ2-1	CASIRSAGYNEQFF	TGCGCCAGCATCCGTAGCGCGGGCTACAATGAGCAGTTCTTC
NA	TRBV6-1	NA	TRBJ1-1	CASSGAYGIYNTEAFF	TGTGCCAGCAGTGGGGCATACGGAATTTACAACACTGAAGCTTTCTTT
NA	TRBV28	once	TRBJ1-2	CASTLGGRTNYGYTF	TGTGCCAGCACCCTCGGGGGGCGAACCAACTATGGCTACACCTTC
TRBD1	TRBV7-2	once	TRBJ2-6	CASSFRQGATGANVLTF	TGTGCCAGCAGCTTTCGGCAGGGGGCGACTGGGGCCAACGTCCTGACTTTC
TRBD1	TRBV7-9	NA	TRBJ2-2	CASSLYAGRGNTGELFF	TGTGCCAGCAGCTTATATGCGGGCAGGGGGAATACCGGGGAGCTGTTTTTT
NA	TRBV27	NA	TRBJ1-5	CASSLEARDQPQHF	TGTGCCAGCAGTTTAGAGGCCAGGGATCAGCCCCAGCATTTT
TRBD1	TRBV9	NA	TRBJ1-1	CASSAEQGARVNTEAFF	TGTGCCAGCAGCGCAGAACAGGGGGCGAGGGTAAACACTGAAGCTTTCTTT
NA	TRBV5-4	NA	TRBJ2-7	CASSQDLAHRGYEQYF	TGCGCCAGCAGCCAAGATCTGGCCCACCGGGGGTACGAGCAGTACTTC
TRBD1	TRBV11-2	NA	TRBJ2-1	CASSLIRGLKVNEQFF	TGTGCCAGCAGCTTAATTAGGGGGCTTAAAGTGAATGAGCAGTTCTTC
NA	TRBV6-1	NA	TRBJ1-5	CASSHGTGGNQPQHF	TGTGCCAGCAGCCACGGGACGGGGGGCAATCAGCCCCAGCATTTT
TRBD1	TRBV7-6	NA	TRBJ1-4	CASSLAPTGTNEKLFF	TGTGCCAGCAGCTTAGCGCCGACAGGGACTAATGAAAAACTGTTTTTT
NA	TRBV25-1	NA	TRBJ2-7	CASSDSGFFGEQYF	TGTGCCAGCAGTGATTCGGGGTTCTTCGGCGAGCAGTACTTC
TRBD2	TRBV5-1	NA	TRBJ2-1	CASSLARLAGINNEQFF	TGCGCCAGCAGCTTGGCCCGACTAGCGGGAATTAACAATGAGCAGTTCTTC
TRBD1	TRBV5-1	NA	TRBJ2-7	CASSSRTGGVYEQYF	TGCGCCAGCAGCTCTCGGACAGGGGGCGTCTACGAGCAGTACTTC
NA	TRBV15	few	TRBJ1-1	CATGWAMNTEAFF	TGTGCCACCGGTTGGGCCATGAACACTGAAGCTTTCTTT
NA	TRBV11-3	NA	TRBJ2-7	CASSLGGVGSYEQYF	TGTGCCAGCAGCTTGGGGGGAGTTGGGTCCTACGAGCAGTACTTC
NA	TRBV2	NA	TRBJ1-1	CASRKMETENTEAFF	TGTGCCAGCAGGAAGATGGAGACCGAGAACACTGAAGCTTTCTTT